A selection of T cell receptor beta chains follows, all from one sample in a study of OX40 agonist ivuxolimab in advanced cancers. Assay used: immunoSEQ multiplex PCR; TCRdb lists only in-frame clones, some missing. The sample lists some 66,000 clones; 88% were seen once. The starting material was CD4+ or CD8+ T cells sorted from blood, obtained in a trial of the OX40 agonist ivuxolimab. The receptors here all came from an adult with an advanced solid tumor such as melanoma, head and neck, liver or kidney cancer. CDR3s include the opening cysteine and the closing phenylalanine or tryptophan. The D gene is left open where the match is weak. Some rows have no size entry. The others give once, few or many, or a class for an expanded clone.

V gene	clone size	CDR3 length	D gene	J gene	CDR3 protein	CDR3 DNA
TRBV6-6	-	13	-	TRBJ1-1	CASSYWGGTEAFF	TGTGCCAGCAGTTACTGGGGGGGAACTGAAGCTTTCTTT
TRBV7-9	-	13	TRBD2	TRBJ2-1	CASSLRTRDEQFF	TGTGCCAGCAGCTTAAGGACTAGGGATGAGCAGTTCTTC
TRBV28	-	20	TRBD2	TRBJ2-5	CASSFPPPFSGRPIQETQYF	TGTGCCAGCAGTTTCCCCCCCCCTTTTAGCGGGAGGCCGATCCAAGAGACCCAGTACTTC
TRBV6-5	-	15	-	TRBJ2-6	CASRQMFSGANVLTF	TGTGCCAGCAGGCAGATGTTCTCTGGGGCCAACGTCCTGACTTTC
TRBV4-3	-	15	TRBD2	TRBJ2-1	CASRTLAGAGNEQFF	TGCGCCAGCAGAACCCTAGCGGGAGCAGGCAATGAGCAGTTCTTC
TRBV5-1	few	15	-	TRBJ2-5	CASSLMGFGQETQYF	TGCGCCAGCAGCTTGATGGGCTTCGGACAAGAGACCCAGTACTTC
TRBV30	-	13	-	TRBJ1-2	CAWSVPWLHGYTF	TGTGCCTGGAGTGTACCCTGGCTACATGGCTACACCTTC
TRBV5-4	once	14	-	TRBJ1-1	CASSPPIGRGEAFF	TGTGCCAGCAGCCCCCCCATCGGTCGTGGTGAAGCTTTCTTT
TRBV20-1	-	11	-	TRBJ2-1	CSARDSLEQFF	TGCAGTGCTAGAGATAGTCTTGAGCAGTTCTTC
TRBV7-9	few	18	TRBD1	TRBJ1-2	CASSLVGDRGVWNYGYTF	TGTGCCAGCAGCTTAGTTGGGGACAGGGGAGTCTGGAACTATGGCTACACCTTC
TRBV7-2	once	13	-	TRBJ2-4	CASSLAPTNIQYF	TGTGCCAGCAGCTTAGCCCCTACAAACATTCAGTACTTC
TRBV7-2	-	13	-	TRBJ2-7	CASSARTLYEQYF	TGTGCCAGCAGCGCGAGGACACTTTACGAGCAGTACTTC
TRBV27	few	13	-	TRBJ1-1	CASSLGRNTEAFF	TGTGCCAGCAGTTTAGGCCGGAACACTGAAGCTTTCTTT
TRBV6-5	-	14	TRBD1	TRBJ1-1	CASRTDRGLSEAFF	TGTGCCAGCAGAACTGACAGGGGGCTTTCAGAGGCTTTCTTT
TRBV4-1	-	14	-	TRBJ1-1	CASSPRQPVAVAFF	TGCGCCAGCAGCCCTAGACAGCCGGTTGCTGTAGCTTTCTTT
TRBV29-1	-	12	TRBD2	TRBJ2-1	CSVERLASEQFF	TGCAGCGTTGAGAGACTAGCTAGTGAGCAGTTCTTC
TRBV6-5	once	15	-	TRBJ2-1	CASRMRGNDYNEQFF	TGTGCCAGCAGGATGAGAGGCAATGACTACAATGAGCAGTTCTTC
TRBV7-9	-	15	-	TRBJ2-1	CASSLRGESYNEQFF	TGTGCCAGCAGCTTACGCGGAGAATCCTACAATGAGCAGTTCTTC
TRBV18	-	13	-	TRBJ1-1	CASSQAENTEAFF	TGTGCCAGCTCACAAGCAGAAAACACTGAAGCTTTCTTT
TRBV5-6	-	16	-	TRBJ2-3	CASTVLKGGKGDTQYF	TGTGCCAGCACAGTCCTTAAAGGGGGGAAAGGAGATACGCAGTATTTT
TRBV11-3	-	18	TRBD1	TRBJ1-4	CASSSRTGSKATNEKLFF	TGTGCCAGCAGCTCTCGGACAGGGAGTAAAGCAACTAATGAAAAACTGTTTTTT
TRBV29-1	-	13	-	TRBJ1-1	CSAHRSMGTEAFF	TGCAGCGCCCACAGGAGTATGGGGACTGAAGCTTTCTTT
TRBV6-1	-	12	-	TRBJ2-4	CASSEGGNIQYF	TGTGCCAGCAGTGAAGGGGGAAACATTCAGTACTTC
TRBV2	-	16	TRBD1	TRBJ2-5	CASSPVTGTGGWAQYF	TGTGCCAGCAGTCCCGTGACTGGGACAGGTGGATGGGCCCAGTACTTC
TRBV19	-	13	-	TRBJ1-1	CASIRGRGAEAFF	TGTGCCAGTATCCGAGGGAGAGGGGCTGAAGCTTTCTTT
TRBV7-6	-	17	TRBD2	TRBJ2-3	CASSSLMGTSGSGTQYF	TGTGCCAGCAGCTCACTCATGGGGACTAGCGGGAGCGGAACGCAGTATTTT
TRBV11-2	-	18	TRBD1	TRBJ2-6	CASSSGQNLLSGANVLTF	TGTGCCAGCAGCTCGGGACAGAACCTCCTCTCTGGGGCCAACGTCCTGACTTTC
TRBV4-3	-	16	-	TRBJ2-5	CASSLGPLDGQETQYF	TGCGCCAGCAGCCTAGGTCCCTTGGACGGCCAAGAGACCCAGTACTTC
TRBV5-6	-	14	TRBD1	TRBJ1-4	CASSARQGGEKLFF	TGTGCCAGCAGCGCCAGACAGGGGGGTGAAAAACTGTTTTTT
TRBV6-1	-	14	-	TRBJ1-5	CASSESGSNQPQHF	TGTGCCAGCAGTGAAAGCGGGAGCAATCAGCCCCAGCATTTT
TRBV5-4	-	13	-	TRBJ2-1	CASRPGGGDEQFF	TGTGCCAGCAGACCTGGAGGGGGGGATGAGCAGTTCTTC
TRBV5-1	-	17	TRBD1	TRBJ2-7	CASSLAPTTGATYEQYF	TGCGCCAGCAGCTTGGCCCCTACGACAGGGGCAACCTACGAGCAGTACTTC
TRBV11-2	-	19	-	TRBJ2-5	CASSLDGRDVGYPGETQYF	TGTGCCAGCAGCTTAGACGGCCGGGACGTAGGTTATCCAGGGGAGACCCAGTACTTC
TRBV28	once	16	TRBD2	TRBJ2-7	CASSLGSASGVYEQYF	TGTGCCAGCAGTTTAGGGTCGGCTAGCGGGGTCTACGAGCAGTACTTC
TRBV28	-	17	TRBD2	TRBJ2-1	CASSPGTSGTSVNEQFF	TGTGCCAGCAGTCCGGGGACTAGCGGGACCTCTGTCAATGAGCAGTTCTTC
TRBV19	-	15	-	TRBJ1-2	CASSRTGNANYGYTF	TGTGCCAGTAGTCGTACAGGAAATGCTAACTATGGCTACACCTTC
TRBV6-5	-	13	-	TRBJ2-7	CASGGARPYEQYF	TGTGCCAGCGGCGGGGCACGGCCCTACGAGCAGTACTTC
TRBV18	once	17	TRBD1	TRBJ1-1	CASSPTGTGRVVTEAFF	TGTGCCAGCTCACCAACCGGGACAGGGCGCGTGGTCACTGAAGCTTTCTTT
TRBV18	-	16	-	TRBJ1-4	CASSPGAQGLNEKLFF	TGTGCCAGCTCACCGGGGGCCCAGGGACTGAATGAAAAACTGTTTTTT
TRBV10-1	-	14	-	TRBJ2-1	CASSESGSYNEQFF	TGCGCCAGCAGTGAGTCCGGCTCCTACAATGAGCAGTTCTTC
TRBV21-1	-	15	-	TRBJ2-5	CASSERKGGQETQYF	TGTGCCAGCAGCGAAAGAAAAGGGGGCCAAGAGACCCAGTACTTC
TRBV5-4	-	16	-	TRBJ2-1	CASSPKGLGSYNEQFF	TGTGCCAGCAGCCCTAAAGGGCTAGGATCCTACAATGAGCAGTTCTTC
TRBV6-5	-	15	-	TRBJ2-5	CASSSRGYRGETQYF	TGTGCCAGCAGTTCCCGTGGGTACCGGGGAGAGACCCAGTACTTC
TRBV10-3	few	14	TRBD1	TRBJ2-7	CAIRGDREVYEQYF	TGTGCCATCAGGGGGGACAGGGAGGTCTACGAGCAGTACTTC
TRBV6-1	-	15	-	TRBJ1-4	CASSEGLGKGEKLFF	TGTGCCAGCAGTGAGGGGTTGGGGAAAGGGGAAAAACTGTTTTTT
TRBV6-5	-	12	-	TRBJ2-2	CASRRTPGELFF	TGTGCCAGCAGACGGACCCCCGGGGAGCTGTTTTTT
TRBV9	-	21	-	TRBJ2-5	CASSVEAWGGFGSGTKETQYF	TGTGCCAGCAGCGTAGAAGCGTGGGGAGGATTCGGGTCGGGAACTAAAGAGACCCAGTACTTC
TRBV15	-	14	TRBD1	TRBJ2-7	CATSRDRGSYEQYF	TGTGCCACCAGCAGGGACAGGGGCTCCTACGAGCAGTACTTC
TRBV4-1	-	15	TRBD1	TRBJ2-7	CASSHTTGGWYEQYF	TGCGCCAGCAGCCATACAACAGGGGGCTGGTACGAGCAGTACTTC
TRBV5-1	-	15	-	TRBJ1-3	CASSTEGSRGNTIYF	TGCGCCAGCAGCACGGAAGGGTCGCGAGGAAACACCATATATTTT
TRBV25-1	-	16	-	TRBJ2-3	CASSRGSSGSTDTQYF	TGTGCCAGCTCCCGAGGGTCGTCCGGAAGCACAGATACGCAGTATTTT
TRBV20-1	-	11	-	TRBJ1-1	CSVGDFPEAFF	TGCAGTGTGGGGGATTTTCCTGAAGCTTTCTTT
TRBV5-1	-	14	-	TRBJ2-1	CASMGDRSYNEQFF	TGCGCCAGCATGGGGGATAGGTCCTACAATGAGCAGTTCTTC